A selection of T cell receptor beta chains follows, all from one sample in a study of technical replicates of blood from several donors. The table came from immunoSEQ multiplex PCR; TCRdb's copy has only in-frame clones and leaves some out. The table lists about 80,000 clones, roughly 90% of them singletons. Sequencing was performed on T cells isolated from PBMCs. The source is a human donor in good health. The CDR3 runs from the conserved cysteine through the conserved F or W. D genes are given only for firm matches. Expanded clones get a size class; other rows say once, few or many, or leave the size out.

d_call	clone_size	j_call	v_call	cdr3_nt	cdr3_aa
TRBD1	few	TRBJ1-1	TRBV15	TGTGCCACCAGCAGAGGTGGGACAGCGTCGTTTGCTTTCTTT	CATSRGGTASFAFF
TRBD2	NA	TRBJ2-3	TRBV6-5	TGTGCCAGCAGACCGTTTAGCGGGAGCACAGATACGCAGTATTTT	CASRPFSGSTDTQYF
TRBD1	NA	TRBJ1-2	TRBV5-4	TGTGCCAGCAGCCCGGGGACAGCTTACTATGGCTACACCTTC	CASSPGTAYYGYTF
NA	NA	TRBJ2-4	TRBV25-1	TGTGCCAGCACTCAGAGCGAAGGAGGGAACATTCAGTACTTC	CASTQSEGGNIQYF
NA	NA	TRBJ2-7	TRBV15	TGTGCCACCAGCAGAGGGAGGGAAACCTACTACGAGCAGTACTTC	CATSRGRETYYEQYF
NA	NA	TRBJ1-1	TRBV4-3	TGCGCCAGCAGCCAAAGTGGGACACCGAGCACTGAAGCTTTCTTT	CASSQSGTPSTEAFF
NA	NA	TRBJ2-5	TRBV7-3	TGTGCCAGCAGCTTACATGGGCCCAAACGCCAAGAGACCCAGTACTTC	CASSLHGPKRQETQYF
NA	NA	TRBJ1-5	TRBV27	TGTGCCAGCAGCCAGAGCGGTGGGCCAGCAAGAGGTCAGCCCCAGCATTTT	CASSQSGGPARGQPQHF
TRBD2	NA	TRBJ2-3	TRBV7-9	TGTGCAGACGGTCGGACTAGCGGGAGAGAGTATACGCAGTATTTT	CADGRTSGREYTQYF
NA	NA	TRBJ2-5	TRBV7-8	TGTGCCAGCAGCCCGGGGACTCCCCCCGAGACCCAGTACTTC	CASSPGTPPETQYF